A single sample gave rise to the 9 T cell receptor beta chains below, sequenced in a study of identical twins' blood T cells. A single record per CDR3 protein comes from TCRdb applying MiXCR to the 5' RACE reads. The table records roughly 380,000 distinct CDR3 sequences, roughly 28% of them present only once. Material: PBMCs. These receptors were collected from a woman aged 18 to 55 in good health.

This clonotype was counted between two and nine times. The chain carries TRBV20-1 and TRBJ2-1; 8 bases map to TRBD1. The CDR3 has 16 amino acids. Trimming removed 5 bases from V and 4 bases from J; junction bases left unmatched: 13. The V gene's germline CDR1 is DFQATT and CDR2 SNEGSKA (reference sequence). CDR3 residues: CSAGSPGTGRYNEQFF. The CDR3 region has the DNA TGCAGTGCTGGATCCCCCGGGACAGGACGTTACAATGAGCAGTTCTTC.

This clonotype turned up a few times. The chain recombines TRBV7-9 with TRBJ2-7, with 8 nucleotides matching TRBD2. J lost 2 bases, V lost 3 bases, and 6 bases had no gene match. Looked up from germline, CDR1 is SEHNR and CDR2 is FQNEAQ (reference sequence). This CDR3 region has 15 residues. CDR3 loop: CASSLGLAGTYEQYF. CDR3 sequence (DNA): TGTGCCAGCAGCTTGGGGTTAGCGGGAACCTACGAGCAGTACTTC.

This clonotype was picked up many times. The V and J genes are TRBV18 and TRBJ1-1, with D unclear. V lost 1 base, J lost 4 bases, and 7 bases lay in between. CDR3 length: 13 amino acids. The V gene's germline CDR1 is KGHSH and CDR2 LQKENI. The CDR3, as DNA: TGTGCCAGCTCACCACTGGTGGGCACTGAAGCTTTCTTT. Its protein product is CASSPLVGTEAFF.

The rearrangement joins TRBV9 to TRBJ1-2, with D possibly being TRBD1 (5 bases). The V gene lost 4 bases and the J gene lost 8 bases, with 21 bases spanning the gap. CDR3 length equals 15 residues. Germline CDR1 is SGDLS and CDR2 is YYNGEE. The CDR3 nucleotides are TGTGCCAGCAGCCCCGGGACCAACCGGGGGTACGGCTACACCTTC. Protein sequence: CASSPGTNRGYGYTF.

The chain uses TRBV28 and TRBJ1-5; the D gene is possibly TRBD1 (6 bases). CDR1 MDHEN and CDR2 SYDVKM come from the germline V gene. Trimming left V 3 bases short and J 2 bases short, with 20 bases between. This CDR3 is 18 amino acids long. DNA for the CDR3: TGTGCCAGCAGTTTGGGAACAGGGAACTCTTTCCGCAATCAGCCCCAGCATTTT. Amino acid sequence: CASSLGTGNSFRNQPQHF.

This chain connects TRBV10-3 to TRBJ1-1; D is possibly TRBD1 (5 bases). Per germline, CDR1 ENHRY and CDR2 SYGVKD. This CDR3 has 13 amino acids. The germline V and J ends were trimmed by 11 bases and 2 bases, with 15 bases remaining between them. The CDR3 nucleotides are TGTGCCTCCCTAGGAGGGGTCAACACTGAAGCTTTCTTT. This codes for CASLGGVNTEAFF.

A few counts support this clonotype. The gene calls are TRBV27 and TRBJ1-1; D ambiguous. Trimming took off 6 bases at V and 5 bases at J, with 10 bases between the two ends. CDR3 length: 12 amino acids. Germline CDR1 is MNHEY and CDR2 is SMNVEV (reference sequence). The CDR3 DNA reads TGTGCCAGCAGCGCCCTTAGTACTGAAGCTTTCTTT. Its translation is CASSALSTEAFF.

This clonotype was seen more than once but under ten times. V is TRBV6-5 and J is TRBJ2-1; 9 nucleotides match TRBD2. The junction had 1 base not matched to a gene; V was cut back by 5 bases and J by 2 bases. The CDR3 has 14 residues. CDR1 is MNHEY, CDR2 SVGAGI, per germline. The CDR3 DNA reads TGTGCCAGCAGTCGACTAGCGGCCTACAATGAGCAGTTCTTC. The encoded protein is CASSRLAAYNEQFF.

This sequence joins TRBV20-1 and TRBJ1-1; the D gene is possibly TRBD1 (6 bases). The CDR3 is 14 amino acids. Germline V CDR1 and CDR2: DFQATT, SNEGSKA (reference sequence). Trimming stripped 1 base from V and 7 bases from J, with 16 bases between. CDR3 DNA sequence: TGCAGTGCTAGAGGCCTCGGGGGCAATAGTGAAGCTTTCTTT. It is translated as CSARGLGGNSEAFF.